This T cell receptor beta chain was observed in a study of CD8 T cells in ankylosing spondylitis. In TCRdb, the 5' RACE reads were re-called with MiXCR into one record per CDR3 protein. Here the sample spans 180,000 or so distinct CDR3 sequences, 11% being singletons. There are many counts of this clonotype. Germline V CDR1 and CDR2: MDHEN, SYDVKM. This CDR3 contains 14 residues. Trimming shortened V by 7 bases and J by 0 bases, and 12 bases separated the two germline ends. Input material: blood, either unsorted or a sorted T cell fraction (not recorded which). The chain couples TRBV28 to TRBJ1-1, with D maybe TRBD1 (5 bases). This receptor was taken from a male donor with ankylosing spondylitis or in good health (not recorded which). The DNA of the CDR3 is TGTGCCAGCAACCTCGGGGGAATGAACACTGAAGCTTTCTTT. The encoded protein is CASNLGGMNTEAFF. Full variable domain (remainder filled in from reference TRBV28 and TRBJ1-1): DVKVTQSSRYLVKRTGEKVFLECVQDMDHENMFWYRQDPGLGLRLIYFSYDVKMKEKGDIPEGYSVSREKKERFSLILESASTNQTSMYLCASNLGGMNTEAFFGQGTRLTVV.